The rows below give T cell receptor beta chains drawn from one sample of a study of blood T cell repertoires in COVID-19. Profiled with immunoSEQ multiplex PCR; TCRdb holds only in-frame clones, not every one. The sample contains some 150,000 clones, approximately 86% of which appear only once. Material for sequencing was peripheral blood. These receptor sequences come from a woman aged 60-75 years who had recovered from COVID-19. Both conserved end residues are part of each CDR3. D genes are given only for firm matches. Clone size is given for some rows only: seen once, a few or many times, or a class if the clone is expanded.

>TRBJ1-2|TRBV7-9|NA|NA
TGTGCCAGCAGCAGGGGAGGCTCCGGGGTCTATGGCTACACCTTC
CASSRGGSGVYGYTF
>TRBJ1-3|TRBV18|NA|NA
TGTGCCAGCTCACCACCGGGTAGGGGCACTGGAAACACCATATATTTT
CASSPPGRGTGNTIYF
>TRBJ2-5|TRBV5-1|NA|TRBD1
TGCGCCAGCAGCTTGGCCCCCGGGACAGGGGGGGGCACCCAAGAGACCCAGTACTTC
CASSLAPGTGGGTQETQYF
>TRBJ2-6|TRBV28|NA|NA
TGTGCCAGCAGTCCCCCTTACTACTCTGGGGCCAACGTCCTGACTTTC
CASSPPYYSGANVLTF
>TRBJ1-1|TRBV10-2|NA|NA
TGCGCCAGCACCGAGGGTTCGCGGTATGAAGCTTTCTTT
CASTEGSRYEAFF
>TRBJ1-1|TRBV6-5|NA|NA
TGTGCCAGCAGAACCGCTGGGGGGACGCAAGCTTTCTTT
CASRTAGGTQAFF
>TRBJ1-3|TRBV15|once|NA
TGTGCCACCAGCAGAGACCTTCAGGGAAGTGGAAACACCATATATTTT
CATSRDLQGSGNTIYF
>TRBJ1-2|TRBV9|NA|TRBD1
TGTGCCAGCAGCCCAGGGACAGGTCTAGACTATGGCTACACCTTC
CASSPGTGLDYGYTF
>TRBJ1-5|TRBV27|NA|TRBD1
TGTGCCAGCAGGGCCGGACAGGTTGGTCGACCCCAGCATTTT
CASRAGQVGRPQHF
>TRBJ2-2|TRBV2|NA|TRBD2
TGTGCCAGCAGAGCGGGACTAGCGGGGGTCACCGGGGAGCTGTTTTTT
CASRAGLAGVTGELFF
>TRBJ2-4|TRBV5-1|NA|TRBD1
TGCGCCAGCAGCTTGGCTCCAGGGGGCGCGAACATTCAGTACTTC
CASSLAPGGANIQYF
>TRBJ1-6|TRBV6-5|NA|TRBD1
TGTGCCAGCAGCTCTGGGACAGCCTTGAATTCACCCCTCCACTTT
CASSSGTALNSPLHF
>TRBJ2-3|TRBV7-5|once|NA
TGTGTCAGAAGCTGTGGGGACAGTACAGATACGCAGTATTTT
CVRSCGDSTDTQYF
>TRBJ1-6|TRBV7-2|few|NA
TGTGCCAGCAGCCCTAGTTTGGGGGGTTTCTCACCCCTCCACTTT
CASSPSLGGFSPLHF
>TRBJ2-7|TRBV7-8|once|NA
TGTGCCAGCAGCTTACGGGGGGCAGGCTACGAGCAGTACTTC
CASSLRGAGYEQYF
>TRBJ2-5|TRBV4-1|NA|TRBD2
TGCGCCAGCAGCCAACAAGATAGCGGGGGACAAGAGACCCAGTACTTC
CASSQQDSGGQETQYF
>TRBJ1-6|TRBV7-3|once|NA
TGTGCCAGCAGCTTAAATGGCCCGCATTCACCCCTCCACTTT
CASSLNGPHSPLHF
>TRBJ1-1|TRBV6-6|once|NA
TGTGCCAGCAGTTACCCTCAAGGGGCTGACACTGAAGCTTTCTTT
CASSYPQGADTEAFF
>TRBJ1-2|TRBV19|NA|NA
TGTGCCAGTAGTATAAACGGGGTGGACTATGGCTACACCTTC
CASSINGVDYGYTF
>TRBJ1-2|TRBV5-1|few|NA
TGCGCCAGCAGCTTGGCGGGAATCGGAGGCTACACCTTC
CASSLAGIGGYTF
>TRBJ2-7|TRBV6-1|NA|NA
TGTGCCAGCAGTGAAGTACCAGGTTGTTGCTTC
CASSEVPGCCF
>TRBJ1-2|TRBV14|NA|TRBD1
TGTGCCAGCAGCCTACAGGGGGCCGGTGGCTACACCTTC
CASSLQGAGGYTF
>TRBJ2-5|TRBV11-2|NA|TRBD2
TGTGCCAGCAGCTTAGAACTAGCGGGGGGGAAGGAGGAGACCCAGTACTTC
CASSLELAGGKEETQYF
>TRBJ1-2|TRBV5-6|NA|TRBD1
TGTGCCAGCAGCTTACCCGCACAGGGGGCTGGCGGCTACACCTTC
CASSLPAQGAGGYTF
>TRBJ1-1|TRBV18|once|NA
TGTGCCAGCTCACCACCGCAGGGATTAAACACTGAAGCTTTCTTT
CASSPPQGLNTEAFF
>TRBJ2-5|TRBV6-4|many|TRBD1
TGTGCCAGCAGCCCCGGGACAGGGGCGTCAGAGACCCAGTACTTC
CASSPGTGASETQYF
>TRBJ2-7|TRBV20-1|NA|NA
TGCAGTGCTAGTCGAGGCTACGAGCAGTACTTC
CSASRGYEQYF
>TRBJ2-7|TRBV10-1|NA|TRBD2
TGCGCCAGCAGCCATGGACTAGCGGGCTACGAGCAGTACTTC
CASSHGLAGYEQYF
>TRBJ2-7|TRBV4-1|few|TRBD2
TGCGCCAGCAGCCAAGATGGGAACGGGGGGTGGTACGAGCAGTACTTC
CASSQDGNGGWYEQYF
>TRBJ2-6|TRBV7-8|once|NA
TGTGCCAGCAGCTTCAGGGCCTCTGGGGCCAACGTCCTGACTTTC
CASSFRASGANVLTF
>TRBJ2-1|TRBV5-1|once|TRBD2
TGCGCCAGCACCTTTAGCGGGGGGCACAATGAGCAGTTCTTC
CASTFSGGHNEQFF
>TRBJ2-3|TRBV28|NA|TRBD2
TGTGCCAGCAGTTTAAGGTCGGGGGGTAGAGATACGCAGTATTTT
CASSLRSGGRDTQYF
>TRBJ2-3|TRBV21-1|NA|NA
TGTGCCAGCAGCAAAACCAGGGTGCGGGAGAGAGATACGCAGTATTTT
CASSKTRVRERDTQYF
>TRBJ2-2|TRBV5-4|NA|TRBD1
TGTGCCAGCACCAAGGACAGGGGTGGCGGGGAGCTGTTTTTT
CASTKDRGGGELFF
>TRBJ2-7|TRBV4-2|NA|TRBD1
TGTGCCAGCAGCCAAGGACAGGGCGACCACGAGCAGTACTTC
CASSQGQGDHEQYF
>TRBJ1-6|TRBV27|NA|NA
TGTGCCAGAAATCTCGGACAGCCAACCCTGGGTTCACCCCTCCACTTT
CARNLGQPTLGSPLHF
>TRBJ2-5|TRBV13|NA|NA
TGTGCCAGCAGCCCGACTAGGACTGGTGAGACCCAGTACTTC
CASSPTRTGETQYF
>TRBJ2-5|TRBV4-1|NA|TRBD2
TGCGCCAGCAGCCCGCGGGGGGCAGGTAGGGAGACCCAGTACTTC
CASSPRGAGRETQYF
>TRBJ2-1|TRBV2|NA|TRBD2
TGTGCCAGCAGTGATTTGCTAGCGGGCTTGCGCTCCTACAATGAGCAGTTCTTC
CASSDLLAGLRSYNEQFF
>TRBJ1-1|TRBV21-1|NA|NA
TGTGCCAGCAGCAATATTAAACAGGGGGAAGCTTTCTTT
CASSNIKQGEAFF
>TRBJ1-1|TRBV7-9|NA|TRBD1
TGTGCCAGCAGCCCCACGACCGGGACAGCTGAAGCTTTCTTT
CASSPTTGTAEAFF
>TRBJ2-1|TRBV29-1|NA|TRBD2
TGCAGCGTTGGGGCGGCTAGCGGGGGCAATGAGCAGTTCTTC
CSVGAASGGNEQFF
>TRBJ1-1|TRBV10-3|NA|NA
TGTGCCATCAGTGACTCCGGGAGTACCACTGAAGCTTTCTTT
CAISDSGSTTEAFF